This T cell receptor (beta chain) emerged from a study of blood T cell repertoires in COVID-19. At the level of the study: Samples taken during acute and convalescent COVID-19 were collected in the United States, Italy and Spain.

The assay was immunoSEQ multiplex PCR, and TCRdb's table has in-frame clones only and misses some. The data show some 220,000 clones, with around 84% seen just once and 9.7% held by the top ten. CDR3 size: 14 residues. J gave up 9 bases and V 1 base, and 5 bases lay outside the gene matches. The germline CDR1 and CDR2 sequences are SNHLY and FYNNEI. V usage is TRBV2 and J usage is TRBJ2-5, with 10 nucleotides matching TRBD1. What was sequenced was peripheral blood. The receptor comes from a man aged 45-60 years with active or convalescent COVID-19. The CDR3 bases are TGTGCCAGCAGTGAAGTGGGACAGGGGATCTCCCAGTACTTC. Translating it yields CASSEVGQGISQYF. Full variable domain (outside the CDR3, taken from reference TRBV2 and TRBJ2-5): EPEVTQTPSHQVTQMGQEVILRCVPISNHLYFYWYRQILGQKVEFLVSFYNNEISEKSEIFDDQFSVERPDGSNFTLKIRSTKLEDSAMYFCASSEVGQGISQYFGPGTRLLVL.